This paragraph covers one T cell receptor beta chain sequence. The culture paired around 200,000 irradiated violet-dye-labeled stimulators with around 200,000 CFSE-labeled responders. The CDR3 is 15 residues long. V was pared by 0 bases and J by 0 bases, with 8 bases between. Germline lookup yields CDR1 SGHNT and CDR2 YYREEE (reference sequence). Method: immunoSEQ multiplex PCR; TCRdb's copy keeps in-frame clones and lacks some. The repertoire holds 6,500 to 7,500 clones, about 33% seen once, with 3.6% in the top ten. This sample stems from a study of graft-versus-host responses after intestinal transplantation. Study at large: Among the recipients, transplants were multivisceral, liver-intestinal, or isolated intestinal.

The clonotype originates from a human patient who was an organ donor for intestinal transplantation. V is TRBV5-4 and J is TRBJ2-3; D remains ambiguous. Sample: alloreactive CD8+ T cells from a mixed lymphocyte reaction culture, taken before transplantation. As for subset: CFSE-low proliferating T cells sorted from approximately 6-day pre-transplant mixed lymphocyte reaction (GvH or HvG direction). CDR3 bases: TGTGCCAGCAGCTTGGGAGTTTCTAGCACAGATACGCAGTATTTT. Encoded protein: CASSLGVSSTDTQYF.